What follows is one T cell receptor beta chain and its context. These data belong to a study of cytomegalovirus exposure and HLA in healthy donors. Some clones are missing from TCRdb's copy, which holds only in-frame ones; the method was immunoSEQ multiplex PCR. The data show approximately 160,000 clones, less than 90% seen once. The sequence came from a woman aged 18-29 years in good health and CMV-seronegative. Sequencing was performed on PBMCs.

CDR3 amino acids: CSGNQGANGYTF. The CDR3 coding sequence is TGCAGCGGGAACCAGGGGGCTAATGGCTACACCTTC. The chain has TRBV29-1 and TRBJ1-2, with 8 bases fitting TRBD1. CDR3 length: 12 amino acids. Germline CDR1 is SQVTM and CDR2 is ANQGSEA. After removal of 7 bases from V and 6 bases from J, the junction contained 7 bases not matched to a gene.